The 18 T cell receptor beta chains below were found in one sample sequenced in a study of T cells in Graves' hyperthyroidism and ophthalmopathy. RNA transcripts yielded amplified TCR beta CDR3 regions. First-round RT-PCR with HTBI primers amplified the TCR CDR3 region. Each CDR3 protein gets one entry after TCRdb re-called the multiplex PCR reads with MiXCR. The table lists fewer than 900,000 distinct CDR3 sequences, about 16% of them singletons, with 8.4% in the top ten. The specimen sequenced was blood. These receptors came from a man aged 18 to 30 with Graves' hyperthyroidism.

At least ten counts were recorded for this clonotype. The V and J genes are TRBV12-3 or TRBV12-4 and TRBJ1-1; 9 bases line up with TRBD1. The CDR3 extends over 14 amino acids. Trimming took 5 bases from V and 4 from J; bases not matched to a gene: 5. The CDR3 here is CASSLTGGGTEAFF. The DNA of the CDR3 is TGTGCCAGCAGTCTCACAGGGGGCGGCACTGAAGCTTTCTTT.

This clonotype was counted at least ten times. The chain employs TRBV6-1 and TRBJ2-3; 7 nucleotides line up with TRBD2. This CDR3 is 16 amino acids long. Germline V gene lookup returns CDR1 MNHNS and CDR2 SASEGT. V gave up 4 bases and J gave up 8 bases; unmatched junction bases: 15. Here the CDR3 reads CASSAGLGHPIGTQYF. As DNA, the CDR3 is TGTGCCAGCAGTGCCGGACTAGGCCACCCGATAGGTACGCAGTATTTT.

This clonotype was seen at least ten times. The chain joins TRBV6-1 to TRBJ1-5; D not certain. The CDR3 is made up of 15 amino acids. The V and J ends lost 0 bases and 6 bases respectively, with 12 bases between them. CDR1 MNHNS and CDR2 SASEGT come from the germline V gene. CDR3 residues: CASSEALEVGQPQHF. The CDR3, as DNA: TGTGCCAGCAGTGAAGCGCTGGAGGTGGGTCAGCCCCAGCATTTT.

This chain uses TRBV30 with TRBJ2-3; D is unclear. V lost 0 bases and J lost 4, with 5 bases in between. Germline lookup yields CDR1 GTSNPN and CDR2 SVGIG (reference sequence). CDR3 length equals 12 residues. CDR3 protein: CAWSVLSDTQYF. The CDR3 DNA reads TGTGCCTGGAGTGTACTGTCAGATACGCAGTATTTT.

The V call is TRBV7-3, the J call TRBJ2-3; possible D gene TRBD2, 6 bases. Germline V CDR1 and CDR2: SGHTA, FQGTGA. Trimming took off 5 bases at V and 0 bases at J, with 12 bases between the two ends. This CDR3 contains 15 residues. The CDR3 DNA is TGTGCCAGCAGCCCGAATAGCGGTAGCACAGATACGCAGTATTTT. Encoded protein: CASSPNSGSTDTQYF.

The chain joins TRBV5-5 to TRBJ1-1; 11 bases fit TRBD1. The CDR3 contains 15 residues. The V and J ends lost 4 bases and 4 bases, in that order; junction bases with no gene match: 6. Germline CDR1 SGHKS, CDR2 YYEKEE (reference sequence). The CDR3 DNA is TGTGCCAGCAGCCCCGGGGACAGGGGGTCCACTGAAGCTTTCTTT. Amino acid sequence: CASSPGDRGSTEAFF.

The chain uses TRBV11-2 and TRBJ2-6; 8 nucleotides align to TRBD1. The germline V gene encodes CDR1 SGHAT and CDR2 FQNNGV. This CDR3 is 18 amino acids long. J lost 2 bases, V lost 7 bases, and 13 bases had no gene match. CDR3 sequence: CASIEGAGGLAGANVLTF. The CDR3 DNA sequence: TGTGCCAGCATCGAAGGGGCAGGGGGCCTCGCTGGGGCCAACGTCCTGACTTTC.

This chain joins TRBV12-3 or TRBV12-4 and TRBJ1-1, with a tentative D call TRBD1 (5 bases). V lost 6 bases, J lost 1 base, and 15 bases lay in between. The CDR3 is 15 amino acids. CDR3 in amino acids: CASRGTASPNTEAFF. CDR3 nucleotide sequence: TGTGCCAGCAGAGGGACCGCGTCACCGAACACTGAAGCTTTCTTT.

This clonotype was counted many times. The chain has TRBV29-1 and TRBJ1-5; TRBD1 aligns across 8 bases. CDR1 is SQVTM and CDR2 is ANQGSEA in the germline V gene. The CDR3 is 14 residues long. V gave up 6 bases and J gave up 5 bases; unmatched junction bases: 9. CDR3 nucleotides: TGCAGCGTCGCCTGGACAGGGCGCGATCAGCCCCAGCATTTT. Protein: CSVAWTGRDQPQHF.

This sequence joins TRBV14 and TRBJ1-3; D remains unclear. This CDR3 has 13 residues. CDR1 and CDR2 (germline): SGHDN, FVKESK. V lost 2 bases to trimming and J lost 2 bases, with 4 bases between them. The DNA for the CDR3 is TGTGCCAGCAGCCAAATTACTGGAAACACCATATATTTT. Translating it yields CASSQITGNTIYF.

This clonotype was counted only a few times. The rearrangement joins TRBV14 to TRBJ1-2; D is uncertain. In germline, CDR1 is SGHDN, CDR2 FVKESK. The V end was cut by 2 bases, the J end by 7 bases, with 14 bases between. This CDR3 is 14 amino acids long. This CDR3 is CASSQLGPLGGYTF. The DNA for the CDR3 is TGTGCCAGCAGCCAACTCGGACCGTTGGGTGGCTACACCTTC. The full variable domain, its missing parts supplied by reference TRBV14 and TRBJ1-2, is EAGVTQFPSHSVIEKGQTVTLRCDPISGHDNLYWYRRVMGKEIKFLLHFVKESKQDESGMPNNRFLAERTGGTYSTLKVQPAELEDSGVYFCASSQLGPLGGYTFGSGTRLTVV.

In this sample, this clonotype turned up a few times. V and J are TRBV27 and TRBJ1-2; unclear D gene. The CDR3 contains 13 residues. The V end lost 1 base, the J end lost 3 bases, and 6 bases lay between the germline ends. Germline CDR1 MNHEY, CDR2 SMNVEV (reference sequence). The CDR3 spells CASSLWPHYGYTF. CDR3 DNA: TGTGCCAGCAGTTTATGGCCTCACTATGGCTACACCTTC.

Comment on this clonotype: Possible read error: a much larger clone is one base away. The V gene is TRBV20-1, the J gene TRBJ2-7; no clear D gene. The V end lost 0 bases, the J end lost 9 bases, and 9 bases lay between the germline ends. Per the germline V gene, CDR1 is DFQATT and CDR2 is SNEGSKA (reference sequence). The CDR3 is made up of 11 amino acids. For the CDR3, the DNA is TGCAGTGCTAGAGATTCGAGGAGGCAGTACTTC. Its protein is CSARDSRRQYF.

This clonotype was seen only a few times. CDR3 in amino acids: CASSIGAPGLAGDRYNEQFF. Written as DNA, the CDR3 is TGTGCCAGTAGTATAGGGGCGCCGGGACTAGCGGGAGATCGGTACAATGAGCAGTTCTTC. V is TRBV19 and J is TRBJ2-1; 14 nucleotides line up with TRBD2. The CDR3 has 20 amino acids. Germline trimming cut 1 base from V and 4 bases from J; bases unmatched to any gene: 12. Germline-derived CDR1 and CDR2 are LNHDA and SQIVND (reference sequence). Combining the CDR3 with reference TRBV19 and TRBJ2-1 gives the whole variable domain DGGITQSPKYLFRKEGQNVTLSCEQNLNHDAMYWYRQDPGQGLRLIYYSQIVNDFQKGDIAEGYSVSREKKESFPLTVTSAQKNPTAFYLCASSIGAPGLAGDRYNEQFFGPGTRLTVL.

This clonotype occurred many times. V and J are TRBV3-1 and TRBJ1-1; 9 positions agree with TRBD1. CDR3 size: 15 residues. Unmatched junction bases numbered 10, after V lost 8 bases and J lost 3 bases. CDR1 LGHDT and CDR2 YNNKEL come from the germline V gene (reference sequence). CDR3 in amino acids: CASVRTGAADTEAFF. The CDR3, as DNA: TGTGCCAGCGTACGGACAGGGGCTGCGGACACTGAAGCTTTCTTT.

There are a few counts of this clonotype. V and J are TRBV9 and TRBJ2-1, with a possible D match to TRBD1 (6 bases). The CDR3 length is 15 residues. From germline, CDR1 is SGDLS and CDR2 YYNGEE. V gave up 4 bases and J gave up 4 bases, with 15 bases separating them. In DNA form, the CDR3 reads TGTGCCAGCAGCCCGTCCGGGACACCGTACAATGAGCAGTTCTTC. Encoded protein: CASSPSGTPYNEQFF.

This clonotype turned up a few times. The chain has TRBV28 and TRBJ2-1; 8 bases are shared with TRBD1. The V segment lost 4 bases and the J segment 5 bases; nucleotides outside the gene matches: 4. CDR3 size: 14 residues. Germline V lookup: CDR1 MDHEN, CDR2 SYDVKM. The CDR3, as DNA: TGTGCCAGCAGTTATTCGGACAGGGACAATGAGCAGTTCTTC. It encodes CASSYSDRDNEQFF.

This clonotype was detected many times. This sequence joins TRBV6-1 and TRBJ2-1; D is unresolved. This CDR3 has 14 residues. The V gene's germline CDR1 is MNHNS and CDR2 SASEGT. V was shortened by 5 bases and J by 1 base, with 9 bases between the two germline ends. The CDR3 bases are TGTGCCAGCAGTTTCTTACAGTCCTACAATGAGCAGTTCTTC. Protein product: CASSFLQSYNEQFF.